The 20 T cell receptor beta chains below were found in one sample sequenced in a study of T cells after somatic rescue of genetic block. The repertoire was sequenced with immunoSEQ multiplex PCR; TCRdb's copy has only in-frame clones and lacks some. This sample yields approximately 78,000 clones, of which roughly 90% are seen a single time; approximately 2.9% belongs to the top ten. Sequencing was carried out using peripheral blood mononuclear cells (PBMCs). All receptors derive from a young man.

This clone was seen only once. The chain couples TRBV7-9 to TRBJ1-2; TRBD1 aligns across 9 bases. The length of the CDR3 is 15 residues. Unmatched junction bases numbered 6, after V lost 4 bases and J lost 3 bases. The germline CDR1 and CDR2 sequences are SEHNR and FQNEAQ (reference sequence). The CDR3 is CASSYGQGRYYGYTF. DNA for the CDR3: TGTGCCAGCAGCTATGGACAGGGGAGGTACTATGGCTACACCTTC.

This clone was observed a handful of times. This sequence joins TRBV6-4 and TRBJ2-3; D is possibly TRBD2 (7 bases). The CDR3 has 16 residues. Trimming took off 4 bases at V and 4 bases at J, with 18 bases between the two ends. Germline CDR1 reads MRHNA; CDR2 reads SNTAGT. CDR3 loop: CASSALRDGGPDTQYF. The CDR3 DNA reads as TGTGCCAGCAGTGCCCTCCGGGACGGGGGGCCAGATACGCAGTATTTT.

The chain recombines TRBV9 with TRBJ1-1; D gene uncertain. Germline V lookup: CDR1 SGDLS, CDR2 YYNGEE. The CDR3 runs 13 residues. V was shortened by 0 bases and J by 8 bases, with 11 bases between the two germline ends. DNA of the CDR3: TGTGCCAGCAGCGTAGGCGGTACCCCGGAAGCTTTCTTT. It codes for CASSVGGTPEAFF.

The CDR3 DNA follows: TGTGCCAGCAGCCCCCAGTGGCGGATCCGGGCTTTCTTT. Amino acid sequence: CASSPQWRIRAFF. The gene calls are TRBV21-1 and TRBJ1-1. TRBV21-1 is marked as a pseudogene. The CDR3 is 13 amino acids.

The V and J genes are TRBV13 and TRBJ2-7; 7 nucleotides align to TRBD2. Germline CDR1 and CDR2: PRHDT and FYEKMQ (reference sequence). The ends lost 6 bases at V and 6 bases at J; junction bases unmatched: 11. The CDR3 contains 14 residues. In DNA form, the CDR3 reads TGTGCCAGCAGAAGCGGGACGCAAGGGATCGAGCAGTACTTC. Protein product: CASRSGTQGIEQYF.

Notes on this clone: The same CDR3 arises from other DNA sequences in this sample as well. The CDR3 region has the DNA TGTGCCAGCAGCGTTAGCGGGGGGGGAGAGACCCAGTACTTC. Protein: CASSVSGGGETQYF. The chain has TRBV9 and TRBJ2-5, with 11 bases that match TRBD2. Germline values: CDR1 SGDLS, CDR2 YYNGEE. The CDR3 runs 14 residues. V shed 2 bases, J shed 4 bases, and the junction held 1 base outside the gene matches.

This clone was recorded only once. The chain employs TRBV19 and TRBJ1-5; TRBD1 matches 7 bases. The CDR3 is 13 amino acids. V shed 6 bases and J 5 bases; nucleotides not matched to a gene: 4. CDR1 is LNHDA, CDR2 SQIVND, per germline (reference sequence). The CDR3 nucleotides read TGTGCCAGTAGCACAGGGGCAGATCAGCCCCAGCATTTT. This codes for CASSTGADQPQHF.

The chain combines TRBV5-1 with TRBJ2-1; D gene unclear. This CDR3 contains 15 residues. Trimming took off 0 bases at V and 5 bases at J, with 12 bases between the two ends. Per the germline V gene, CDR1 is SGHRS and CDR2 is YFSETQ. CDR3 nucleotides: TGCGCCAGCAGCTTGGATCTGGAATGGGACAATGAGCAGTTCTTC. Its translation: CASSLDLEWDNEQFF.

The rearrangement joins TRBV18 to TRBJ1-6, with D uncertain. The germline V and J ends were trimmed by 2 bases and 8 bases, with 13 bases remaining between them. Germline V gene data show CDR1 as KGHSH and CDR2 as LQKENI. The CDR3 has 15 amino acids. Here the CDR3 reads CASSPGYLFDSPLHF. In DNA form, the CDR3 reads TGTGCCAGCTCACCAGGGTATTTATTTGATTCACCCCTCCACTTT.

In its sample, this clone was seen once. This sequence joins TRBV2 and TRBJ1-1; D is ambiguous. Germline V gene lookup returns CDR1 SNHLY and CDR2 FYNNEI. Trimming took off 5 bases at V and 0 bases at J, with 7 bases between the two ends. CDR3 length: 13 amino acids. The CDR3 nucleotides read TGTGCCAGCAGTAGGGTTATGAACACTGAAGCTTTCTTT. This sequence encodes CASSRVMNTEAFF.

This chain joins TRBV28 and TRBJ2-7; 7 bases are a match to TRBD2. V shed 6 bases and J 7 bases; nucleotides not matched to a gene: 12. Germline CDR1 is MDHEN and CDR2 is SYDVKM. The CDR3 extends over 14 amino acids. In nucleotides, the CDR3 is TGTGCCAGCAGAGGGCAGCGGGAAGGTTGGGAGCAGTACTTC. Its protein is CASRGQREGWEQYF.

The chain is built from TRBV6-1 and TRBJ2-2; no firm D call. Trimming left V 6 bases short and J 0 bases short, with 11 bases between. The CDR3 extends over 15 amino acids. In germline, CDR1 is MNHNS, CDR2 SASEGT. CDR3 DNA sequence: TGTGCCAGCAGGGGGATGTCCGCGAACACCGGGGAGCTGTTTTTT. This translates into CASRGMSANTGELFF.

This rearrangement joins TRBV4-3 to TRBJ2-3; maybe TRBD2 (5 bases). Deletions cut 3 bases from V and 1 base from J, with 17 bases between. Germline loops: CDR1 LGHNA, CDR2 YSLEER. The CDR3 covers 17 residues. CDR3 region: CASSHPGEGTGTDTQYF. In nucleotides, the CDR3 is TGCGCCAGCAGCCATCCCGGCGAGGGTACGGGCACAGATACGCAGTATTTT.

The J gene is TRBJ2-1, the V gene TRBV14; weak D call: TRBD1 (6 bases). This CDR3 region has 14 residues. The germline V gene has CDR1 SGHDN and CDR2 FVKESK. V was clipped by 2 bases and J by 7 bases, with 12 bases between them. CDR3 loop: CASSQPRDRNEQFF. The CDR3 bases are TGTGCCAGCAGCCAACCCCGAGACAGGAATGAGCAGTTCTTC.

The rearrangement uses TRBV27 and TRBJ2-1; 10 nucleotides align to TRBD2. The CDR3 covers 15 residues. CDR1 and CDR2 (germline): MNHEY, SMNVEV (reference sequence). Trimming removed 3 bases from V and 6 bases from J; junction bases left unmatched: 5. The CDR3 DNA reads as TGTGCCAGCAGTTTGGAACTAGCGGGGATCAATGAGCAGTTCTTC. Encoded protein: CASSLELAGINEQFF.

The chain combines TRBV4-1 with TRBJ2-1; D might be TRBD2 (6 bases). Germline assignment: CDR1 MGHRA and CDR2 YSYEKL. The CDR3 is 16 amino acids. V was cut by 3 bases and J by 0 bases, with 12 bases left in between. CDR3 sequence reads: CASSHLALSSYNEQFF. CDR3 nucleotides: TGCGCCAGCAGCCATCTAGCGCTTAGCTCCTACAATGAGCAGTTCTTC.

The chain is built from TRBV7-2 and TRBJ2-2; D not resolved. This CDR3 is built from 13 residues. V was trimmed by 2 bases and J by 6 bases, leaving 7 bases between them. The germline CDR1 and CDR2 sequences are SGHTA and FQGNSA. CDR3 loop: CASSLSGAGELFF. CDR3 in DNA: TGTGCCAGCAGCTTAAGTGGGGCCGGGGAGCTGTTTTTT. Complete variable domain (other parts from reference TRBV7-2 and TRBJ2-2): GAGVSQSPSNKVTEKGKDVELRCDPISGHTALYWYRQSLGQGLEFLIYFQGNSAPDKSGLPSDRFSAERTGGSVSTLTIQRTQQEDSAVYLCASSLSGAGELFFGEGSRLTVL.

The gene calls are TRBV28 and TRBJ2-1, with 9 bases lining up with TRBD2. The CDR3 totals 15 residues. The V segment lost 10 bases and the J segment 6 bases; nucleotides outside the gene matches: 13. The V gene's germline CDR1 is MDHEN and CDR2 SYDVKM. CDR3: CATIAGARTGNEQFF. The CDR3 nucleotides read TGTGCCACCATAGCGGGGGCGCGGACGGGCAATGAGCAGTTCTTC. The variable domain in full, completed from reference TRBV28 and TRBJ2-1, reads DVKVTQSSRYLVKRTGEKVFLECVQDMDHENMFWYRQDPGLGLRLIYFSYDVKMKEKGDIPEGYSVSREKKERFSLILESASTNQTSMYLCATIAGARTGNEQFFGPGTRLTVL.

In regard to this clone: Other DNA sequences of this sample code for an identical CDR3. The chain couples TRBV28 to TRBJ2-7, with D unresolved. Trimming shortened V by 3 bases and J by 3 bases, and 18 bases separated the two germline ends. This CDR3 has 16 amino acids. Germline V gene sequence: CDR1 MDHEN, CDR2 SYDVKM. CDR3 nucleotides: TGTGCCAGCAGTTTTCCCTCCGATAGGTCGAACTACGAGCAGTACTTC. The encoded protein is CASSFPSDRSNYEQYF. Full variable domain (remainder filled in from reference TRBV28 and TRBJ2-7): DVKVTQSSRYLVKRTGEKVFLECVQDMDHENMFWYRQDPGLGLRLIYFSYDVKMKEKGDIPEGYSVSREKKERFSLILESASTNQTSMYLCASSFPSDRSNYEQYFGPGTRLTVT.

The rearrangement uses TRBV12-5 and TRBJ2-7, with D unclear. Germline V gene sequence: CDR1 LGHNT, CDR2 FRNRAP. Trimming took off 1 base at V and 2 bases at J, with 9 bases between the two ends. CDR3 length: 14 amino acids. CDR3 sequence reads: CASGLARAAYEQYF. The CDR3 DNA follows: TGTGCTAGTGGTTTGGCCCGGGCCGCCTACGAGCAGTACTTC. Complete variable domain (other parts from reference TRBV12-5 and TRBJ2-7): DARVTQTPRHKVTEMGQEVTMRCQPILGHNTVFWYRQTMMQGLELLAYFRNRAPLDDSGMPKDRFSAEMPDATLATLKIQPSEPRDSAVYFCASGLARAAYEQYFGPGTRLTVT.